The clone carrying this TCR beta chain was detected many times. Its antigen is still unknown. CDR3 size: 14 residues. CDR1 is DFQATT, CDR2 SNEGSKA, per germline (reference sequence). V lost 6 bases and J lost 0, with 12 bases in between. Naive CD8 sequencing libraries were generated from approximately 20,000 to 1,000,000 sorted cells, with 10%, 30% or 50% RNA as input. Listed TCR primers and previously described methods were used for bulk TCR libraries. MiXCR, applied by TCRdb to the PCR reads, yields one record per CDR3 protein. The sample has under 85,000 distinct CDR3 sequences, under 20% seen once; the top ten hold 1.4% to 1.5%. This specimen belongs to a study of molecular identifiers for immune sequencing clone quantification. Study context: Replicates partitioned RNA from approximately 20,000 or 98,000 naive CD8 cells into five parts, sequencing four.

Whole-study results and caveats: The sizes of highly expanded clones could be underestimated when identical TCR molecules share a barcode.

The source is a human donor in good health. Some libraries in this study had Jurkat cell RNA spiked in. Sequenced input: naive CD8+ T cells from blood, with Jurkat cell RNA spiked in. Subset described: FACS-sorted CD8+CD4-CCR7+CD45RA+ naive T cells. The chain carries TRBV20-1 and TRBJ2-1; D perhaps matches TRBD2 (5 bases). The chain's CDR3 is CSAGDLSSYNEQFF. CDR3 nucleotides: TGCAGTGCCGGGGATCTCAGCTCCTACAATGAGCAGTTCTTC.